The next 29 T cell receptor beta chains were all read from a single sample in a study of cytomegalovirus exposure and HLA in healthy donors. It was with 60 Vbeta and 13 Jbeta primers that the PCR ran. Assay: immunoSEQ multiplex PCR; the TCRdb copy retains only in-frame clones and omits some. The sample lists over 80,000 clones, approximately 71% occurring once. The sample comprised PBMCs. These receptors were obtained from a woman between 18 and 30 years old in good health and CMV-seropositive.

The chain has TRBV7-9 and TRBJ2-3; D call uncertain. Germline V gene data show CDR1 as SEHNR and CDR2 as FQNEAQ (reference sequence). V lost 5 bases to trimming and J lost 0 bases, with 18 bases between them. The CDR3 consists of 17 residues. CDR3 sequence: CASSPGVGVTSTDTQYF. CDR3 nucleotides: TGTGCCAGCAGCCCTGGCGTAGGAGTAACCAGCACAGATACGCAGTATTTT.

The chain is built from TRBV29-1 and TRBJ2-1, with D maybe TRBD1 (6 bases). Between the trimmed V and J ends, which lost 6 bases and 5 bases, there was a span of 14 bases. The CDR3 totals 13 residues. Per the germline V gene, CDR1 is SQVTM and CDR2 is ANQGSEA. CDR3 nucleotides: TGCAGCGTGGTCAGGGGAACGGACAATGAGCAGTTCTTC. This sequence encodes CSVVRGTDNEQFF.

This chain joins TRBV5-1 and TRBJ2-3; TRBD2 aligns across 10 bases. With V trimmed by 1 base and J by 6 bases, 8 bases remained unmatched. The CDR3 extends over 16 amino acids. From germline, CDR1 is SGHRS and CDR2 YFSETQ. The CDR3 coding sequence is TGCGCCAGCAGCTTGATATCCCTAGCGGGAGTGGATACGCAGTATTTT. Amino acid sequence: CASSLISLAGVDTQYF.

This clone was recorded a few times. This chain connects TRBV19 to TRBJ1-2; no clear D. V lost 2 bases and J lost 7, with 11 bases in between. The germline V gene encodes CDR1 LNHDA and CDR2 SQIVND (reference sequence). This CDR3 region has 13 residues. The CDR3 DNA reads TGTGCCAGTAGTATATCTCTCGTGGCTGGCTACACCTTC. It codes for CASSISLVAGYTF. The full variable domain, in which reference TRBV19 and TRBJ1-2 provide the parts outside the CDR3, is DGGITQSPKYLFRKEGQNVTLSCEQNLNHDAMYWYRQDPGQGLRLIYYSQIVNDFQKGDIAEGYSVSREKKESFPLTVTSAQKNPTAFYLCASSISLVAGYTFGSGTRLTVV.

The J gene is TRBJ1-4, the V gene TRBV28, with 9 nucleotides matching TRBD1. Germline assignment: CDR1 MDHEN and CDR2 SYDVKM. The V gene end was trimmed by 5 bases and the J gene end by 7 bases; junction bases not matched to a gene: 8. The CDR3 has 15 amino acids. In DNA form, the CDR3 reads TGTGCCAGCAGTCCCCGGGGACAGGGTCTTGAAAAACTGTTTTTT. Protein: CASSPRGQGLEKLFF. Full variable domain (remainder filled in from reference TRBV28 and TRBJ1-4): DVKVTQSSRYLVKRTGEKVFLECVQDMDHENMFWYRQDPGLGLRLIYFSYDVKMKEKGDIPEGYSVSREKKERFSLILESASTNQTSMYLCASSPRGQGLEKLFFGSGTQLSVL.

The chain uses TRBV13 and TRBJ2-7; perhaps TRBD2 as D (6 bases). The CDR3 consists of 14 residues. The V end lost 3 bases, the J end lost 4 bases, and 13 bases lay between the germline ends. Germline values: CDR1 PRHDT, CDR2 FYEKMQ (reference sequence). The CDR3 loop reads CASSLGGVDYEQYF. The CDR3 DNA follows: TGTGCCAGCAGCTTGGGGGGAGTCGATTACGAGCAGTACTTC.

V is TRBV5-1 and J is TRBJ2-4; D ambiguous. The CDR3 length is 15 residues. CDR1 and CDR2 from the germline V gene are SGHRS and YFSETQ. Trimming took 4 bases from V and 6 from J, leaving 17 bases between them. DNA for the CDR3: TGCGCCAGCAGCCCGGAGAACGACTCCCCAAACATTCAGTACTTC. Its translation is CASSPENDSPNIQYF.

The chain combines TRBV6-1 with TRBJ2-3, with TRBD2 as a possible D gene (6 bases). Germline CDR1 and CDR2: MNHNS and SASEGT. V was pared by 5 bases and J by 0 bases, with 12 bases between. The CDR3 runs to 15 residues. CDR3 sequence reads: CASSPLAPSTDTQYF. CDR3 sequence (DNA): TGTGCCAGCAGTCCCCTAGCGCCTAGCACAGATACGCAGTATTTT.

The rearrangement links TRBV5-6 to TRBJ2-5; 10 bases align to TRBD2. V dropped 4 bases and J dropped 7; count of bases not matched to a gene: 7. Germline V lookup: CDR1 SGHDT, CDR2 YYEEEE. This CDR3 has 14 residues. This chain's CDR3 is CASSLRTSGGTQYF. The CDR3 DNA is TGTGCCAGCAGCCTAAGGACTAGCGGCGGGACCCAGTACTTC. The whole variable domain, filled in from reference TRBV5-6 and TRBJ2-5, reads DAGVTQSPTHLIKTRGQQVTLRCSPKSGHDTVSWYQQALGQGPQFIFQYYEEEERQRGNFPDRFSGHQFPNYSSELNVNALLLGDSALYLCASSLRTSGGTQYFGPGTRLLVL.

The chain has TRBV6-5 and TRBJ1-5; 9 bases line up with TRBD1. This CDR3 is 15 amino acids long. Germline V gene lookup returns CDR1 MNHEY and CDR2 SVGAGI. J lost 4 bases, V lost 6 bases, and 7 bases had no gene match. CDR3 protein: CASRTGTGHNQPQHF. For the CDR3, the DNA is TGTGCCAGCAGGACCGGGACAGGGCATAATCAGCCCCAGCATTTT.

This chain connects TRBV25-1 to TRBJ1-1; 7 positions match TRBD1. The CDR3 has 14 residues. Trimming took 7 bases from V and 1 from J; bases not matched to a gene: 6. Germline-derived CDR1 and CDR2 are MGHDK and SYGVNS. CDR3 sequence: CASKGAGANTEAFF. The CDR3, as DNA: TGTGCCAGCAAGGGGGCAGGGGCGAACACTGAAGCTTTCTTT.

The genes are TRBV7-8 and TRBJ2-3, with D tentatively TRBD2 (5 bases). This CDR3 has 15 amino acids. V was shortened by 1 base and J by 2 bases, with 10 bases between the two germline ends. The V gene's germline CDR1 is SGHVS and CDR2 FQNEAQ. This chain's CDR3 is CASSLGGHDTDTQYF. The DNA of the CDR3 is TGTGCCAGCAGCTTAGGCGGGCACGACACAGATACGCAGTATTTT.

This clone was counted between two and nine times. DNA of the CDR3: TGTGCCAGCAGCTACACCCCCGGGGGAGGGAGGGAGACCCAGTACTTC. The encoded protein is CASSYTPGGGRETQYF. The rearrangement links TRBV11-2 to TRBJ2-5; 7 bases fit TRBD2. The CDR3 contains 16 residues. V was clipped by 4 bases and J by 5 bases; unmatched bases: 13. Per the germline V gene, CDR1 is SGHAT and CDR2 is FQNNGV.

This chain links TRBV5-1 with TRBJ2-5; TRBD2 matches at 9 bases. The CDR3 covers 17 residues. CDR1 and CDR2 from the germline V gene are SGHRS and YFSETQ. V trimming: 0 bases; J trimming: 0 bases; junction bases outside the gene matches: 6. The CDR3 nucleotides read TGCGCCAGCAGCTTGGTGCCTAGCGGGGAGTACCAAGAGACCCAGTACTTC. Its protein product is CASSLVPSGEYQETQYF.

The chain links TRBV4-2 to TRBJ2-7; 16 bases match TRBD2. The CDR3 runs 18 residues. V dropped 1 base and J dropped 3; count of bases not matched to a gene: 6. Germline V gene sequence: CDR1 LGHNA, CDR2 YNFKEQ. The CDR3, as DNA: TGTGCCAGCAGCCAAGGGGGACTAGCGGGGGGGGAGTACTACGAGCAGTACTTC. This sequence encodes CASSQGGLAGGEYYEQYF.

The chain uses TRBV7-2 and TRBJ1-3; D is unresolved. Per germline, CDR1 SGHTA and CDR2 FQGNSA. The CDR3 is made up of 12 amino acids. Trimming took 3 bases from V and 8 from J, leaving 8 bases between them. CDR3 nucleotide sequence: TGTGCCAGCAGCTTTTCAGGTGACACCATATATTTT. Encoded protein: CASSFSGDTIYF. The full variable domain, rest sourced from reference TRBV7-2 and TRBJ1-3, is GAGVSQSPSNKVTEKGKDVELRCDPISGHTALYWYRQSLGQGLEFLIYFQGNSAPDKSGLPSDRFSAERTGGSVSTLTIQRTQQEDSAVYLCASSFSGDTIYFGEGSWLTVV.

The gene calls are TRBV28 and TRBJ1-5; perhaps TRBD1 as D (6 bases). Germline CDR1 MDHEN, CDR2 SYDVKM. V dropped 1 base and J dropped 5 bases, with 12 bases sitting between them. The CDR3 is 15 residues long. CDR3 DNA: TGTGCCAGCAGTTTATCTACAGGGTCCTATCAGCCCCAGCATTTT. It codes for CASSLSTGSYQPQHF.

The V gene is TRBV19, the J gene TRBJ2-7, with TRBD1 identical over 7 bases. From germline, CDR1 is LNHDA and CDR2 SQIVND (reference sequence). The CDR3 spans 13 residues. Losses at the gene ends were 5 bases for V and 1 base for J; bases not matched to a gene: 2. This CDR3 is CASSLGQSYEQYF. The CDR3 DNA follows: TGTGCCAGTAGTTTGGGACAGTCCTACGAGCAGTACTTC.

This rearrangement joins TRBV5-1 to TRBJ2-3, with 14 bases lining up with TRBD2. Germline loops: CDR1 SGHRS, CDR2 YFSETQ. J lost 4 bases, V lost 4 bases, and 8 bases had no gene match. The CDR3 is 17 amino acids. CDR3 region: CASSLTSGGAGADTQYF. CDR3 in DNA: TGCGCCAGCAGCCTGACTAGCGGGGGGGCCGGAGCAGATACGCAGTATTTT. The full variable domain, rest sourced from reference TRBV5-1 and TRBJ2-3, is KAGVTQTPRYLIKTRGQQVTLSCSPISGHRSVSWYQQTPGQGLQFLFEYFSETQRNKGNFPGRFSGRQFSNSRSEMNVSTLELGDSALYLCASSLTSGGAGADTQYFGPGTRLTVL.

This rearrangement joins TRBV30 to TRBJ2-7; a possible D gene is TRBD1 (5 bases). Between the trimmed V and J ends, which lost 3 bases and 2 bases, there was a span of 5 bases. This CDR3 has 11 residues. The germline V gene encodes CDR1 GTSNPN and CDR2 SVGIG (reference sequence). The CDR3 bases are TGTGCCTGGAGAGGGGCCTACGAGCAGTACTTC. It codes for CAWRGAYEQYF.

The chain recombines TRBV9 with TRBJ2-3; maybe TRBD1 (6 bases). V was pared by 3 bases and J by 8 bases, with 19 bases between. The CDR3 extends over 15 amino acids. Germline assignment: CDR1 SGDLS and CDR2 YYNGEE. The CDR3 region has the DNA TGTGCCAGCAGCGCAACTCAAGGGGGAGAGGGTACGCAGTATTTT. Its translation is CASSATQGGEGTQYF.

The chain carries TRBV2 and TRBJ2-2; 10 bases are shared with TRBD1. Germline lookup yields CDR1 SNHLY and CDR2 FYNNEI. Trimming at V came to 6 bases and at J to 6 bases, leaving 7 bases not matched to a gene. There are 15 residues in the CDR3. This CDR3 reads CASSEDRGVAGELFF. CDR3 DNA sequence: TGTGCCAGCAGCGAGGACAGGGGGGTCGCCGGGGAGCTGTTTTTT. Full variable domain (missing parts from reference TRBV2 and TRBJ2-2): EPEVTQTPSHQVTQMGQEVILRCVPISNHLYFYWYRQILGQKVEFLVSFYNNEISEKSEIFDDQFSVERPDGSNFTLKIRSTKLEDSAMYFCASSEDRGVAGELFFGEGSRLTVL.

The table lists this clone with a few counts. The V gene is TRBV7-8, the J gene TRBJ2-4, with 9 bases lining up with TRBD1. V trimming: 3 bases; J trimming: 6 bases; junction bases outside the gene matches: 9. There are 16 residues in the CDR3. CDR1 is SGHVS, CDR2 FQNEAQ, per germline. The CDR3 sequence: CASSFGTGRTGNIQYF. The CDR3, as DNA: TGTGCCAGCAGCTTTGGGACAGGGAGGACAGGAAACATTCAGTACTTC.

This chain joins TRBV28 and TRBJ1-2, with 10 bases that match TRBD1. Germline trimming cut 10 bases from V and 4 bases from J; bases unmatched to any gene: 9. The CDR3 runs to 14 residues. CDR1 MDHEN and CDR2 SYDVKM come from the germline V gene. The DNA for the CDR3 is TGTGCCACCCTACCGGGACAGGGGTTCTATGGCTACACCTTC. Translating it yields CATLPGQGFYGYTF.

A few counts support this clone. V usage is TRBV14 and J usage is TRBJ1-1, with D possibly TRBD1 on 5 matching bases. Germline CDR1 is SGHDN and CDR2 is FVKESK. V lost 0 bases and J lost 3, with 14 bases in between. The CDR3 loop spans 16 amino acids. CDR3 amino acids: CASSQDRAWKDTEAFF. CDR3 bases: TGTGCCAGCAGCCAAGACAGGGCTTGGAAGGACACTGAAGCTTTCTTT.

In DNA, the CDR3 is TGTGCCAGCACTACCCGGGGGGCCTTGAACAAAAACATTCAGTACTTC. Translating it yields CASTTRGALNKNIQYF. V is TRBV28 and J is TRBJ2-4; D is possibly TRBD2 (7 bases). V gave up 7 bases and J gave up 3 bases, with 19 bases separating them. Germline V gene sequence: CDR1 MDHEN, CDR2 SYDVKM. The CDR3 sequence is 16 residues long.

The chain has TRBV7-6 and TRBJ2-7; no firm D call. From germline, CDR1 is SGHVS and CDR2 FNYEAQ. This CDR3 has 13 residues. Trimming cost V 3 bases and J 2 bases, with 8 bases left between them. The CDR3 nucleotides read TGTGCCAGCAGCTTCGGAGAGACCTACGAGCAGTACTTC. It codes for CASSFGETYEQYF.

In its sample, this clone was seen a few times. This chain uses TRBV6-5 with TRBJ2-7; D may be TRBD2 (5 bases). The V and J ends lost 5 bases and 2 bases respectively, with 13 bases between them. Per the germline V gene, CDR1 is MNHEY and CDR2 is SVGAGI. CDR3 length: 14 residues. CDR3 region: CASSAQFGAYEQYF. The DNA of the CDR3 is TGTGCCAGCAGTGCCCAGTTCGGGGCCTACGAGCAGTACTTC.

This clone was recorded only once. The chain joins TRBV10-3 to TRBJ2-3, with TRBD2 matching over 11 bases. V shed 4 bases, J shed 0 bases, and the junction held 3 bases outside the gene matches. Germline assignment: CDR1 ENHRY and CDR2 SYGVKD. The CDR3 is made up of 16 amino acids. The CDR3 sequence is CAISGSGGASTDTQYF. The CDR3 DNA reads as TGTGCCATCAGTGGTAGCGGGGGGGCTAGCACAGATACGCAGTATTTT.